This passage covers 15 T cell receptor beta chains from one sample sequenced in a study of identical twins. One entry per CDR3 protein, called by TCRdb with MiXCR from the 5' RACE reads. The data hold around 550,000 distinct CDR3 sequences, with about 16% observed a single time. The data were also submitted as part of a second study, on yellow fever vaccine responses in identical twins.

The sequencing input was CD4+ T cells sorted from blood. Every receptor here comes from a woman aged 18-35 years in good health.

This clonotype has just a few counts. The chain has TRBV5-1 and TRBJ1-1; 8 bases are shared with TRBD1. Germline V gives CDR1 SGHRS, CDR2 YFSETQ. With 0 bases clipped from V and 1 base from J, the junction kept 2 bases outside the gene matches. The CDR3 runs to 15 residues. For the CDR3, the DNA is TGCGCCAGCAGCTTGGCAACAGGGGGGAACACTGAAGCTTTCTTT. Amino acids: CASSLATGGNTEAFF. The variable domain in full, completed from reference TRBV5-1 and TRBJ1-1, reads KAGVTQTPRYLIKTRGQQVTLSCSPISGHRSVSWYQQTPGQGLQFLFEYFSETQRNKGNFPGRFSGRQFSNSRSEMNVSTLELGDSALYLCASSLATGGNTEAFFGQGTRLTVV.

The chain combines TRBV20-1 with TRBJ2-1; D possibly matches TRBD1 or TRBD2 (5 bases each). The V end was cut by 0 bases, the J end by 3 bases, with 15 bases between. From germline, CDR1 is DFQATT and CDR2 SNEGSKA (reference sequence). This CDR3 region has 16 residues. CDR3 nucleotide sequence: TGCAGTGCTAGAGATGGGGGTCCGTTGGACTACAATGAGCAGTTCTTC. It is translated as CSARDGGPLDYNEQFF.

The chain links TRBV11-1 to TRBJ2-7; TRBD2 matches 10 bases. V dropped 1 base and J dropped 2; count of bases not matched to a gene: 17. The CDR3 has 20 residues. The germline CDR1 and CDR2 sequences are SGHAT and FQDESV (reference sequence). The CDR3 region has the DNA TGTGCCAGCAGCTTAGACCCCCAGCACGGACTAGCGGTGAACGCCTACGAGCAGTACTTC. Translated: CASSLDPQHGLAVNAYEQYF.

This clonotype was picked up a small number of times. The chain has TRBV10-3 and TRBJ2-3, with D uncertain. The CDR3 spans 13 residues. The ends were cut back, 6 bases at V and 6 bases at J, with 13 bases in the middle. The V gene's germline CDR1 is ENHRY and CDR2 SYGVKD. CDR3 sequence: CAISDGPHDTQYF. CDR3 coding DNA: TGTGCCATCAGCGATGGACCGCACGATACGCAGTATTTT.

This chain joins TRBV5-1 and TRBJ2-7; D is uncertain. CDR1 and CDR2 from the germline V gene are SGHRS and YFSETQ. Trimming took off 2 bases at V and 0 bases at J, with 12 bases between the two ends. This CDR3 region has 15 residues. The DNA for the CDR3 is TGCGCCAGCAGCTTAGAGGTCCCGTCCTCCTACGAGCAGTACTTC. Its protein product is CASSLEVPSSYEQYF.

The chain combines TRBV7-9 with TRBJ2-1; D is unresolved. CDR3 length equals 14 residues. Deletions cut 1 base from V and 13 bases from J, with 17 bases between. The germline CDR1 and CDR2 sequences are SEHNR and FQNEAQ (reference sequence). CDR3 region: CASSLDGPTHRQFF. The CDR3 DNA sequence: TGTGCCAGCAGCTTAGATGGACCAACCCACCGACAGTTCTTC.

The rearrangement links TRBV11-2 to TRBJ1-1; D is unclear. Germline V gene data show CDR1 as SGHAT and CDR2 as FQNNGV. V dropped 1 base and J dropped 10 bases, with 10 bases sitting between them. This CDR3 comprises 12 residues. The CDR3 sequence is CASSLVGIGAFF. The CDR3 region has the DNA TGTGCCAGCAGCTTAGTGGGGATCGGAGCTTTCTTT.

This clonotype was detected a few times. The chain joins TRBV29-1 to TRBJ1-1; D gene uncertain. The V gene's germline CDR1 is SQVTM and CDR2 ANQGSEA. CDR3 size: 12 residues. V lost 3 bases and J lost 2, with 7 bases in between. The CDR3 bases are TGCAGCGTTGACGTTCTAAACACTGAAGCTTTCTTT. Translating it yields CSVDVLNTEAFF.

The V and J genes are TRBV20-1 and TRBJ1-1; a possible D gene is TRBD1 (6 bases). Germline V gene data show CDR1 as DFQATT and CDR2 as SNEGSKA (reference sequence). The CDR3 has 14 amino acids. The V end lost 4 bases, the J end lost 1 base, and 13 bases lay between the germline ends. The CDR3 nucleotides read TGCAGTGCTATTGGTGGGGGGGCGAACACTGAAGCTTTCTTT. Translation: CSAIGGGANTEAFF.

This clonotype was recorded a few times. This chain's CDR3 is CASRRPGQGLNEQFF. As DNA, the CDR3 is TGTGCCAGCAGACGACCGGGACAGGGGCTCAATGAGCAGTTCTTC. This chain uses TRBV11-2 with TRBJ2-1, with 10 nucleotides matching TRBD1. The V gene's germline CDR1 is SGHAT and CDR2 FQNNGV. The CDR3 has 15 amino acids. Unmatched junction bases numbered 8, after V lost 6 bases and J lost 6 bases.

This clonotype has just a few counts. The V gene is TRBV5-1, the J gene TRBJ2-3; D is perhaps TRBD1 or TRBD2 (5 bases each). The CDR3 is made up of 16 amino acids. V shed 4 bases and J shed 1 base, with 16 bases lying between them. Germline V gene lookup returns CDR1 SGHRS and CDR2 YFSETQ. CDR3 sequence: CASSNGAPTRTDTQYF. CDR3 nucleotides: TGCGCCAGCAGCAACGGGGCCCCAACCCGCACAGATACGCAGTATTTT.

The V call is TRBV28, the J call TRBJ2-1; maybe TRBD2 (6 bases). Per germline, CDR1 MDHEN and CDR2 SYDVKM. This CDR3 contains 16 residues. The V and J ends lost 4 bases and 0 bases respectively, with 13 bases between them. The CDR3 reads CASSSASASSYNEQFF. CDR3 sequence (DNA): TGTGCCAGCAGTTCGGCTAGCGCAAGCTCCTACAATGAGCAGTTCTTC.

The table lists this clonotype with many counts. V gene TRBV10-3 combines with J gene TRBJ1-1; a possible D gene is TRBD1 (6 bases). V dropped 10 bases and J dropped 0 bases, with 15 bases sitting between them. The germline gives CDR1 ENHRY, CDR2 SYGVKD. The CDR3 runs 14 residues. CDR3 sequence reads: CATKDRSMNTEAFF. CDR3 DNA: TGTGCCACTAAAGACAGGTCAATGAACACTGAAGCTTTCTTT.

This clonotype has only a few counts. V is TRBV12-3 or TRBV12-4 and J is TRBJ1-4; 9 bases are shared with TRBD1. CDR3 length: 14 residues. After removal of 6 bases from V and 6 bases from J, the junction contained 5 bases not matched to a gene. The CDR3 loop is CASSSRQGDEKLFF. As DNA, the CDR3 is TGTGCCAGCAGCTCAAGACAGGGGGATGAAAAACTGTTTTTT.

This clonotype was observed a handful of times. The chain recombines TRBV12-3 or TRBV12-4 with TRBJ1-6; tentatively, D is TRBD1 (5 bases). Trimming left V 5 bases short and J 7 bases short, with 18 bases between. The CDR3 is 16 residues long. The CDR3 sequence: CASSANGGLLNSPLHF. The CDR3 nucleotides are TGTGCCAGCAGTGCTAATGGGGGGTTGTTAAATTCACCCCTCCACTTT.